This paragraph reports one T cell receptor beta chain. This sample stems from a study of Graves' ophthalmopathy and Graves' hyperthyroidism. The CDR3 spans 15 residues. The V and J ends lost 0 bases and 4 bases respectively, with 10 bases between them. From germline, CDR1 is SGHVS and CDR2 FQNEAQ. Transcripts of RNA were the source for amplifying TCR beta CDR3 regions. An opening RT-PCR round employed HTBI primers and preceded a second-round multiplex PCR. A single record per CDR3 protein comes from TCRdb applying MiXCR to the multiplex PCR reads. There are 1 million to 1.3 million distinct CDR3 sequences in the sample; roughly two fifths occur only once, and 8.5% to 14% lies in the top ten.

This sequence was found in an adult man with Graves' hyperthyroidism. What was sequenced was peripheral blood or thyroid tissue (not recorded which). The V gene is TRBV7-8, the J gene TRBJ1-3, with D unclear. For the CDR3, the DNA is TGTGCCAGCAGCTTAGCTCCAGCGGTAGGAAACACCATATATTTT. As protein: CASSLAPAVGNTIYF.